The source of this TCR beta chain is a study of cytomegalovirus exposure and HLA in healthy donors. This CDR3 region has 17 residues. CDR1 SGHRS and CDR2 YFSETQ come from the germline V gene. J was trimmed by 2 bases and V by 5 bases; bases with no gene match: 9. Only in-frame clones appear in the TCRdb table, and some are missing; sequencing was by immunoSEQ multiplex PCR. The sample lists approximately 160,000 clones, about 90% seen once, with 3% to 3.5% in the top ten. The V and J genes are TRBV5-1 and TRBJ1-4; 10 bases align to TRBD1. The TCR was taken from a woman between 18 and 30 years old in good health and CMV-seropositive. Sequencing was done on a sample of PBMCs. The CDR3 here is CASRLGQGLGTNEKLFF. Here the CDR3 DNA reads TGCGCCAGCAGACTGGGACAGGGGCTTGGGACTAATGAAAAACTGTTTTTT.